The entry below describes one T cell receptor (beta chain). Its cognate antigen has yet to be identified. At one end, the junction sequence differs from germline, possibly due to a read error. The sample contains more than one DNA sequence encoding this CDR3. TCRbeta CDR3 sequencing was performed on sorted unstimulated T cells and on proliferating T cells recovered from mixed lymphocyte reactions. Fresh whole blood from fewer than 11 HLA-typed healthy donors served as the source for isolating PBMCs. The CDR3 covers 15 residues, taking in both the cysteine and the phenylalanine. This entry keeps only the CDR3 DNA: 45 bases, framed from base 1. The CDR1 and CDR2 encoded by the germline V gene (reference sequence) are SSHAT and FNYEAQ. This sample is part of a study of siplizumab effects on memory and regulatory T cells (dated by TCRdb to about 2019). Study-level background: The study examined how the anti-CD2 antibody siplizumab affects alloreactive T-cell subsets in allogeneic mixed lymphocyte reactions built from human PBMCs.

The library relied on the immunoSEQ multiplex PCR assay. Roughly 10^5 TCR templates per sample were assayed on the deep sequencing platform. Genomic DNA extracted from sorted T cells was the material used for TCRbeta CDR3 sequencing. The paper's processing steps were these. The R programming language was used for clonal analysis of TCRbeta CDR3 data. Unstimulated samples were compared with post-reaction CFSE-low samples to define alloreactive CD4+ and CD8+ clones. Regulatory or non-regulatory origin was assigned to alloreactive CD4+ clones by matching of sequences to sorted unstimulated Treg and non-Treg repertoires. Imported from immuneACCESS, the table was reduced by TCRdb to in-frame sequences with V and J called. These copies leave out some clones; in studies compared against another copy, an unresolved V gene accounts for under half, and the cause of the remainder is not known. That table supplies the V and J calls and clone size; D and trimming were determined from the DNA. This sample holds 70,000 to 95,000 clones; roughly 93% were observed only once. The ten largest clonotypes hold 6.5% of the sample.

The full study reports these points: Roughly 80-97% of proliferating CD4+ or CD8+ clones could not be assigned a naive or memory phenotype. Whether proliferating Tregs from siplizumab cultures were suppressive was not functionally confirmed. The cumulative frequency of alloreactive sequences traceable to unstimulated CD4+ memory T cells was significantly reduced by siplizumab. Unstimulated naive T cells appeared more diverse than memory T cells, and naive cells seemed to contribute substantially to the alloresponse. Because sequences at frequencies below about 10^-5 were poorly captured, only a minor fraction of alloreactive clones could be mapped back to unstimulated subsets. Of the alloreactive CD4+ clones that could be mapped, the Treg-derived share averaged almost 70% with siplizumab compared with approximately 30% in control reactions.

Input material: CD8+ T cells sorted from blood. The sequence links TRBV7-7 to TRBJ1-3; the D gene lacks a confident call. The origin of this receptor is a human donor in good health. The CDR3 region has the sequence CASSLAAGSGNTIYF. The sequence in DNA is TGTGCTAGCAGCTTAGCCGCGGGCTCTGGAAACACCATATATTTT.